A selection of T cell receptor beta chains follows, all from one sample in a study of cytomegalovirus exposure and HLA in healthy donors. TCRdb's copy holds only in-frame clones and misses some; the assay was immunoSEQ multiplex PCR. The sample carries about 130,000 clones, 76% recorded once. Sequencing used PBMCs. These receptors came from a man aged 45-65 years in good health and CMV-seronegative. CDR3s include the opening cysteine and the closing phenylalanine or tryptophan. A D gene is named only where the DNA matches it firmly. Expanded clones get a size class; other rows say once, few or many, or leave the size out.

18 | TRBJ2-3 | TRBV7-9 | few | TRBD2 | TGTGCCAGCAGCTTAGATTCTAGCGGCATTCTTAGCACAGATACGCAGTATTTT | CASSLDSSGILSTDTQYF
18 | TRBJ2-2 | TRBV14 | NA | NA | TGTGCCAGCAGCCAATGGGACTGGAGGGCCTTGAGCACCGGGGAGCTGTTTTTT | CASSQWDWRALSTGELFF
16 | TRBJ2-3 | TRBV5-1 | NA | NA | TGCGCCAGCAGCGGAGGACTACGCCCCGGCCCAGATACGCAGTATTTT | CASSGGLRPGPDTQYF
14 | TRBJ2-3 | TRBV5-1 | NA | NA | TGCGCCAGCAGCCCGGTCTCTTCTCCAGATACGCAGTATTTT | CASSPVSSPDTQYF
17 | TRBJ1-6 | TRBV7-2 | NA | TRBD1 | TGTGCCAGCAGCCCAGGGAGAGGAGGGACAGGCAATTCACCCCTCCACTTT | CASSPGRGGTGNSPLHF
14 | TRBJ1-2 | TRBV7-3 | NA | TRBD1 | TGTGCCAGCAGCTTAATTGGGACAGACTATGGCTACACCTTC | CASSLIGTDYGYTF
15 | TRBJ2-2 | TRBV18 | few | NA | TGTGCCAGCTCACCTCAGGGCGAACACGGCGGGGAGCTGTTTTTT | CASSPQGEHGGELFF
10 | TRBJ1-2 | TRBV25-1 | NA | NA | TGTGCCAGCAGTCATTATGGCTACACCTTC | CASSHYGYTF
13 | TRBJ1-4 | TRBV5-5 | NA | NA | TGTGCCAGCAGCCCCTGGGCCGATGAAAAACTGTTTTTT | CASSPWADEKLFF
14 | TRBJ2-7 | TRBV6-1 | NA | TRBD2 | TGTGCCAGCAGTGTGGGGACTAGCATATACGAGCAGTACTTC | CASSVGTSIYEQYF
15 | TRBJ2-1 | TRBV19 | NA | NA | TGTGCCAGTAGTGACCTGGACAGAATAGGTAATGAGCAGTTCTTC | CASSDLDRIGNEQFF
15 | TRBJ2-5 | TRBV5-1 | few | TRBD1 | TGCGCCAGCAGCGGGGGGGACAGGGGGTACGAGACCCAGTACTTC | CASSGGDRGYETQYF
13 | TRBJ1-1 | TRBV11-2 | NA | NA | TGTGCCAGCAATGAGCGACGAAACACTGAAGCTTTCTTT | CASNERRNTEAFF
12 | TRBJ1-2 | TRBV10-3 | NA | NA | TGTGCCATCAGTTCCAGACCGGGGGGCTACACCTTC | CAISSRPGGYTF
13 | TRBJ2-3 | TRBV10-1 | once | NA | TGCGCCAGCAGTGCCTCTAGTGCAGATACGCAGTATTTT | CASSASSADTQYF
14 | TRBJ2-7 | TRBV18 | NA | NA | TGTGCCAGCTCACCCGCTGAGGGGAGGTACGAGCAGTACTTC | CASSPAEGRYEQYF
14 | TRBJ1-1 | TRBV4-1 | few | TRBD1 | TGCGCCAGCAGCCAAGCCGACAGGGGAACTGAAGCTTTCTTT | CASSQADRGTEAFF
14 | TRBJ1-2 | TRBV14 | NA | TRBD1 | TGTGCCAGCAGCCAAGAGCCGGGGACAGGTGACTACACCTTC | CASSQEPGTGDYTF
15 | TRBJ2-5 | TRBV2 | NA | TRBD1 | TGTGCCAGCACTCTTTCGGACAGGGGTGGAGAGACCCAGTACTTC | CASTLSDRGGETQYF
16 | TRBJ1-2 | TRBV15 | NA | TRBD1 | TGTGCCACCAGCAGAGGGCCGGAGACAGGGCACTATGGCTACACCTTC | CATSRGPETGHYGYTF
15 | TRBJ1-5 | TRBV9 | NA | TRBD1 | TGTGCCAGCAGCAGGGGGCGGGATAGTAATCAGCCCCAGCATTTT | CASSRGRDSNQPQHF
16 | TRBJ2-3 | TRBV5-5 | NA | TRBD2 | TGTGCCAGCAGCTTGAGGCCTGCGGGGGGCACAGATACGCAGTATTTT | CASSLRPAGGTDTQYF
22 | TRBJ2-2 | TRBV4-3 | NA | NA | TGCGCCAGCAGCCAACAACCCCCCTTTAGGACAGTTTCTATCGCGAACACCGGGGAGCTGTTTTTT | CASSQQPPFRTVSIANTGELFF
16 | TRBJ1-5 | TRBV21-1 | once | NA | TGTGCCAGCAGCAAGGGGCGCAGGATGTTATCAGAGCCCCAGCATTTT | CASSKGRRMLSEPQHF
15 | TRBJ2-2 | TRBV11-2 | NA | TRBD2 | TGTGCCAGCAGCTCAAGCGGGGTGGTCACCGGGGAGCTGTTTTTT | CASSSSGVVTGELFF
14 | TRBJ1-4 | TRBV5-1 | few | TRBD1 | TGCGCCAGCAGCTACCGGGGACAGGGAGAAAAACTGTTTTTT | CASSYRGQGEKLFF
15 | TRBJ2-3 | TRBV6-1 | NA | TRBD2 | TGTGCCAGCAGTCGTCGGGGGGGCCGGACAGATACGCAGTATTTT | CASSRRGGRTDTQYF
13 | TRBJ2-1 | TRBV11-3 | once | TRBD1 | TGTGCCAGCAGCTTAGGGACAGGGTACGAGCAGTTCTTC | CASSLGTGYEQFF
16 | TRBJ2-1 | TRBV5-1 | NA | TRBD1 | TGCGCCAGCAGGGGGGGACAGGGGGATTCCTACAATGAGCAGTTCTTC | CASRGGQGDSYNEQFF
13 | TRBJ1-1 | TRBV6-4 | NA | TRBD1 | TGTGCCAGCAGTGAGGGACAGGAGACTGAAGCTTTCTTT | CASSEGQETEAFF
14 | TRBJ2-2 | TRBV6-5 | NA | NA | TGTGCCAGCAGTTACTCACGACGGGCCGGGGAGCTGTTTTTT | CASSYSRRAGELFF
16 | TRBJ1-1 | TRBV6-7 | NA | TRBD1 | TGTGCCAGCGGACTTCAACAGGGGATCCGCAACACTGAAGCTTTCTTT | CASGLQQGIRNTEAFF
16 | TRBJ1-1 | TRBV18 | NA | NA | TGTGCCAGCTCACCAGTAGGGGGACGCCCTAACACTGAAGCTTTCTTT | CASSPVGGRPNTEAFF
12 | TRBJ1-2 | TRBV6-5 | NA | NA | TGTGCCAGCAGCTCACAGGTCTATGGCTACACCTTC | CASSSQVYGYTF
14 | TRBJ1-2 | TRBV10-3 | once | NA | TGTGCCATCAGTCCCTTCGGAGGGGACTATGGCTACACCTTC | CAISPFGGDYGYTF
15 | TRBJ1-2 | TRBV6-1 | NA | TRBD1 | TGTGCCAGCAGTGAGAACGGACAGGGGACCTATGGCTACACCTTC | CASSENGQGTYGYTF
14 | TRBJ1-1 | TRBV19 | few | NA | TGTGCCAGTTCAATACAGGGCTTTGGCACTGAAGCTTTCTTT | CASSIQGFGTEAFF
15 | TRBJ2-2 | TRBV7-9 | few | NA | TGTGCCAGCAGCTTAGAGGCAGGGAATAACGGGGAGCTGTTTTTT | CASSLEAGNNGELFF
15 | TRBJ2-1 | TRBV6-1 | NA | TRBD1 | TGTGCCAGCAGTCGAGGACAGGGGGTCGACAATGAGCAGTTCTTC | CASSRGQGVDNEQFF
14 | TRBJ1-2 | TRBV7-2 | NA | TRBD1 | TGTGCCAGCAGCCTGGGACAGACTAACTATGGCTACACCTTC | CASSLGQTNYGYTF
13 | TRBJ1-2 | TRBV2 | few | NA | TGTGCCCGCCAAAAAGGGGGTAACTATGGCTACACCTTC | CARQKGGNYGYTF
15 | TRBJ1-3 | TRBV4-1 | NA | NA | TGCGCCAGCAGCCAGGGGGGACTAACTGGAAACACCATATATTTT | CASSQGGLTGNTIYF
15 | TRBJ1-2 | TRBV6-5 | NA | TRBD1 | TGTGCCAGCAGGGGGACAGGGCGGGATAACTATGGCTACACCTTC | CASRGTGRDNYGYTF
15 | TRBJ2-1 | TRBV5-6 | once | NA | TGTGCCAGCAGCAACCGGGACTGGGGGGACAATGAGCAGTTCTTC | CASSNRDWGDNEQFF
14 | TRBJ1-5 | TRBV6-4 | NA | TRBD1 | TGTGCCAGCAGTGAAGCGACAGGGTCTCAGCCCCAGCATTTT | CASSEATGSQPQHF
15 | TRBJ1-3 | TRBV15 | NA | NA | TGTGCCACCAGCAGAGGAGAATCCTCTGGAAACACCATATATTTT | CATSRGESSGNTIYF
13 | TRBJ1-1 | TRBV2 | NA | NA | TGTGCCAGCAGCGGACAGATGAACACTGAAGCTTTCTTT | CASSGQMNTEAFF
16 | TRBJ1-3 | TRBV27 | NA | TRBD1 | TGTGCCAGCAGTCCAACACAGGGGCTCTCTGGAAACACCATATATTTT | CASSPTQGLSGNTIYF
14 | TRBJ1-1 | TRBV2 | NA | TRBD1 | TGTGCCAGCAGTGATTTCAGGGGGCTCACTGAAGCTTTCTTT | CASSDFRGLTEAFF
20 | TRBJ1-3 | TRBV4-1 | NA | NA | TGCGCCAGCAGCCTGGGGGCATCCCCAATACTATTAAACTCTGGAAACACCATATATTTT | CASSLGASPILLNSGNTIYF
17 | TRBJ1-1 | TRBV7-2 | NA | NA | TGTGCCAGCAGCTCCCAGACGAGGACGGACATGAACACTGAAGCTTTCTTT | CASSSQTRTDMNTEAFF
15 | TRBJ2-5 | TRBV5-1 | few | NA | TGCGCCAGCAGCTTGGGGGCGGCACGGGAGGAGACCCAGTACTTC | CASSLGAAREETQYF
16 | TRBJ2-5 | TRBV7-8 | NA | TRBD1 | TGTGCCAGCAGCTTAAGGTCCAGGGGGTTCCAAGAGACCCAGTACTTC | CASSLRSRGFQETQYF
15 | TRBJ2-7 | TRBV5-1 | NA | TRBD1 | TGCGCCAGCAGCTCCAAGGGACAGGGGCCCCACGAGCAGTACTTC | CASSSKGQGPHEQYF
15 | TRBJ1-3 | TRBV30 | NA | TRBD1 | TGTGCCTGGTTCCCCGGGACAGGGGAAGGAAACACCATATATTTT | CAWFPGTGEGNTIYF
15 | TRBJ1-2 | TRBV4-2 | NA | TRBD1 | TGTGCCAGCAGCCAAGAAGTAGGGACAGCCTATGGCTACACCTTC | CASSQEVGTAYGYTF
13 | TRBJ1-6 | TRBV6-1 | NA | TRBD1 | TGTGCCAGCAGCGAACAACCGACAGGGTTGGGTGAATTT | CASSEQPTGLGEF